The entry that follows covers one TCR beta chain sequence. As yet, its antigen is unknown. The entry originates in a study of T cell responses to AZD1222 COVID-19 vaccine. General study results and limits: The study reported that nearly half of spike-specific TCRs target unmutated variant regions. Repertoire sampling happened only post peak T cell response. The sample set comprised mostly white British donors with more females, and clonal diversity was possibly underestimated.

This CDR3 contains 13 residues. Germline V gene sequence: CDR1 LGHDT, CDR2 YNNKEL (reference sequence). With 1 base removed from V and 4 bases from J, the gap between germline ends came to 7 bases. TCRdb keeps only in-frame clones here, not all; method: immunoSEQ multiplex PCR. The sample gives about 90,000 clones, around nine tenths of which show up once; 4% to 6% is in the top ten. The rearrangement uses TRBV3-1 (or the pseudogene TRBV3-2) and TRBJ1-1; D remains unclear. This TCR was sampled from an adult in good health. Sequencing used peripheral blood, obtained on day 0 of MenACWY control vaccination. The CDR3 sequence is CASSQGGSTEAFF. The CDR3 DNA follows: TGTGCCAGCAGCCAAGGAGGGAGCACTGAAGCTTTCTTT.